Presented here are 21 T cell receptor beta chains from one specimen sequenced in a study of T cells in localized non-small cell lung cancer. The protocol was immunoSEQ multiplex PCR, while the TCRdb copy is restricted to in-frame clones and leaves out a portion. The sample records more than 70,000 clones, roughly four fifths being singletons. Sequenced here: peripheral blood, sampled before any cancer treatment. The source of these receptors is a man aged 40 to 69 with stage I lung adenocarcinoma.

CDR3 DNA: TGCAGCGCCCGTAGAATCATTGACGATGAGCAGTTCTTC. Its protein is CSARRIIDDEQFF. The V call is TRBV29-1, the J call TRBJ2-1; D is undetermined. There are 13 residues in the CDR3. V was pared by 7 bases and J by 8 bases, with 18 bases between. Germline V CDR1 and CDR2: SQVTM, ANQGSEA.

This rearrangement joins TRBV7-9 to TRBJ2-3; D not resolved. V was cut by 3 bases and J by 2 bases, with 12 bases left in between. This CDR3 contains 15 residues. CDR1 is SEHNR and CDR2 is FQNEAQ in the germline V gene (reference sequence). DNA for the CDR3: TGTGCCAGCAGCTTCACCGGTATCCCCACAGATACGCAGTATTTT. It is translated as CASSFTGIPTDTQYF.

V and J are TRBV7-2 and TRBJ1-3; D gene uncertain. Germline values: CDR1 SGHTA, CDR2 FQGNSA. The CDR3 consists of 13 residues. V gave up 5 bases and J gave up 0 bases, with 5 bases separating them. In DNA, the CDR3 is TGTGCCAGCAGCCTTACCTCTGGAAACACCATATATTTT. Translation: CASSLTSGNTIYF.

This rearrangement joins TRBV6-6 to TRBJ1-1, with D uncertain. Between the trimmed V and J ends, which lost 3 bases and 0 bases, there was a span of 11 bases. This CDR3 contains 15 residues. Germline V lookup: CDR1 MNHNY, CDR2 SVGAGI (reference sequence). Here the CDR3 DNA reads TGTGCCAGCAGTTATGGCCCGGGGTTGAACACTGAAGCTTTCTTT. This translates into CASSYGPGLNTEAFF.

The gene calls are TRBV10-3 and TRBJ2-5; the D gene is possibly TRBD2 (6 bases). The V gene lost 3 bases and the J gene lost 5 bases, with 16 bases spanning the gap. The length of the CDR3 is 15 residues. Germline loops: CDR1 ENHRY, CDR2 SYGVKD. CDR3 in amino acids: CAISEMGLQYETQYF. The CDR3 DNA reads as TGTGCCATCAGTGAAATGGGACTTCAGTACGAGACCCAGTACTTC.

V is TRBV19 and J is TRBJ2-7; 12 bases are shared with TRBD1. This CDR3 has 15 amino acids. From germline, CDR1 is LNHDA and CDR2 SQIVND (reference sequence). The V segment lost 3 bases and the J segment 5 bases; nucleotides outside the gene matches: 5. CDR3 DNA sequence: TGTGCCAGTAGTATCGGGACAGGGGGCTTGAACGAGCAGTACTTC. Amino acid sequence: CASSIGTGGLNEQYF.

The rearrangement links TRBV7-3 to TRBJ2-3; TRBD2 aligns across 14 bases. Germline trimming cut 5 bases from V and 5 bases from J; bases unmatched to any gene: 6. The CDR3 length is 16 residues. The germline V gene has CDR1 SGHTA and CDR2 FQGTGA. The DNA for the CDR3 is TGTGCCAGCAGCCACGGACTAGCGGGGGGACAAGATACGCAGTATTTT. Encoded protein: CASSHGLAGGQDTQYF.

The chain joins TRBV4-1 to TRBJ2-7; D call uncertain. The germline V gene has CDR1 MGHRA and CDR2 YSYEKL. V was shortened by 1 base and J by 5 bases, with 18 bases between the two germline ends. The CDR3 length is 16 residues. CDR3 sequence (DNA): TGCGCCAGCAGCCAAGTTAATTTAGGGTTCCACGACGAGCAGTACTTC. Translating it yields CASSQVNLGFHDEQYF.

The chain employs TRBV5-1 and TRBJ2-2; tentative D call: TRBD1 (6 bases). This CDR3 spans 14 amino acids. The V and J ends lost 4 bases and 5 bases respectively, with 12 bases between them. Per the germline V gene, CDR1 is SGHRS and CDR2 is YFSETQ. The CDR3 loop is CASSRDTQTGELFF. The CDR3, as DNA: TGCGCCAGCAGCCGGGACACACAAACCGGGGAGCTGTTTTTT.

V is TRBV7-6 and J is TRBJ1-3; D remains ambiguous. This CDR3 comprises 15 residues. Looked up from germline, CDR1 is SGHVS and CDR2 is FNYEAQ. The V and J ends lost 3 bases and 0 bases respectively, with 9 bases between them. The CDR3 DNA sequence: TGTGCCAGCAGCTTTGGCCAGGACTCTGGAAACACCATATATTTT. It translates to CASSFGQDSGNTIYF.

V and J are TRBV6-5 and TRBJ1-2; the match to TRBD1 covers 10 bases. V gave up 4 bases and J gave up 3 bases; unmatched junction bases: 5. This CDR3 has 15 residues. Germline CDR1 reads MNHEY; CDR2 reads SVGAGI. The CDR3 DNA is TGTGCCAGCAGTTCCAAGGGGACAGGGGACTATGGCTACACCTTC. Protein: CASSSKGTGDYGYTF.

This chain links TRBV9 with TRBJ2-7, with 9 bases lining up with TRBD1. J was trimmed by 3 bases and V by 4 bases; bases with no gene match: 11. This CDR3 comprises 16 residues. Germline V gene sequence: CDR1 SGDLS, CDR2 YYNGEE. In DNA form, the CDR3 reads TGTGCCAGCAGCTTCACCCCCAACAGGGGGCTCTACGAGCAGTACTTC. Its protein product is CASSFTPNRGLYEQYF.

The CDR3 protein is CAWSHTGRGAEAFF. The CDR3 DNA reads as TGTGCCTGGAGTCATACAGGGAGGGGTGCTGAAGCTTTCTTT. The gene calls are TRBV30 and TRBJ1-1; TRBD1 is a possible D gene (6 bases). Germline assignment: CDR1 GTSNPN and CDR2 SVGIG (reference sequence). Trimming stripped 2 bases from V and 6 bases from J, with 16 bases between. The CDR3 covers 14 residues.

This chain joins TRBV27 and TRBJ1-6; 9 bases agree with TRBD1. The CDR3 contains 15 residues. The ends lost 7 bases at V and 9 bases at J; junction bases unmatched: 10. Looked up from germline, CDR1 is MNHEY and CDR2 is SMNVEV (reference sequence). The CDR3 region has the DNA TGTGCCAGCAAAAACTCCGGGACAGGGAGTTCACCCCTCCACTTT. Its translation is CASKNSGTGSSPLHF.

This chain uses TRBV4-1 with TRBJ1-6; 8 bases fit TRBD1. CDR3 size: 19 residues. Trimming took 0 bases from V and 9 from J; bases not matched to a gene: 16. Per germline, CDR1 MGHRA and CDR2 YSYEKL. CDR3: CASSQDQRSDRVGGSPLHF. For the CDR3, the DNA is TGCGCCAGCAGCCAAGACCAACGCTCGGACAGGGTAGGCGGTTCACCCCTCCACTTT.

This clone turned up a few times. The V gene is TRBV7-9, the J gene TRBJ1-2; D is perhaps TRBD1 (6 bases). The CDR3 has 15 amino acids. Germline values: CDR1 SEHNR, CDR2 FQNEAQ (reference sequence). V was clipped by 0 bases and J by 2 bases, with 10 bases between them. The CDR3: CASSLAGTKNYGYTF. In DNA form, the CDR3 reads TGTGCCAGCAGCTTAGCAGGGACAAAGAACTATGGCTACACCTTC.

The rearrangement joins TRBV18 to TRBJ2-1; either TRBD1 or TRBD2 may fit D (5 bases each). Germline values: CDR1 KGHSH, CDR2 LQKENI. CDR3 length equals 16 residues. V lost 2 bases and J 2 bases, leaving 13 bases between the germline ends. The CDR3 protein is CASSPSRGTTYNEQFF. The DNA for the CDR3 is TGTGCCAGCTCACCATCGAGGGGCACTACCTACAATGAGCAGTTCTTC.

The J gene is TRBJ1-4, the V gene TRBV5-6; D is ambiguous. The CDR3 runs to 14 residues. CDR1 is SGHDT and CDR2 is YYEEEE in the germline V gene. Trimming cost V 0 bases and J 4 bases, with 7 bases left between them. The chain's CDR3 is CASSLDKLNEKLFF. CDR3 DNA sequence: TGTGCCAGCAGCTTGGACAAGCTTAATGAAAAACTGTTTTTT.

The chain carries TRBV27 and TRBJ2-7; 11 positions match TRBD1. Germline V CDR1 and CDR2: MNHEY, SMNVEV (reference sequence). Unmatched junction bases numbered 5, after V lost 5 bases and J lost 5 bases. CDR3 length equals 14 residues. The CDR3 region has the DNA TGTGCCAGCAGTATAGGGACAGGGGGAGACGAGCAGTACTTC. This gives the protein CASSIGTGGDEQYF.

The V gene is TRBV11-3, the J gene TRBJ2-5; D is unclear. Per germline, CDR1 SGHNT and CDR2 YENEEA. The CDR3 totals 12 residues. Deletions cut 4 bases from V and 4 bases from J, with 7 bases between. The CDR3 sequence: CASSSGRETQYF. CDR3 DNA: TGTGCCAGCAGCTCCGGCCGAGAGACCCAGTACTTC.

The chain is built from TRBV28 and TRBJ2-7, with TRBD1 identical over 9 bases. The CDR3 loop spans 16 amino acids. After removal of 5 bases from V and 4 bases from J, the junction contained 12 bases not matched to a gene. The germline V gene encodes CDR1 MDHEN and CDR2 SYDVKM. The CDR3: CASSRSGTGQHYEQYF. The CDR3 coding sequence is TGTGCCAGCAGTCGTTCCGGGACAGGGCAACATTACGAGCAGTACTTC.